The present entry profiles one T cell receptor beta chain with its context. The antigen is undetermined. This sample stems from a study of STAT5B mutations in CD4+ large granular lymphocyte leukemia. Study-level findings and limits: TRBV06-family usage was enriched in top patient clones (8/27) versus controls (2/35).

The survey-level immunoSEQ assay was used. Sequenced by immunoSEQ multiplex PCR; TCRdb stores in-frame clones only, minus some. Of about 48,000 clones detected, about three quarters appear once; the ten largest clones hold less than 2%. The CDR3 runs to 11 residues. CDR1 and CDR2 from the germline V gene are SNHLY and FYNNEI. V gave up 8 bases and J gave up 3 bases, with 5 bases separating them. Sequences were obtained from CD4+ T cells from blood buffy coats. The chain couples TRBV2 to TRBJ1-5; D not certain. The receptor's source is a human donor in good health. DNA of the CDR3: TGTGCCAGCCGACCCAATCAGCCCCAGCATTTT. Translation: CASRPNQPQHF.